These 9 T cell receptor beta chains share one sample of origin, sequenced in a study of blood T cell repertoires in COVID-19. Method: immunoSEQ multiplex PCR; TCRdb's copy keeps in-frame clones and lacks some. The data show tens of thousands of clones, over 80% seen once. Sequenced: peripheral blood. Receptors were obtained from a woman aged 70-85 years with acute or convalescent COVID-19.

J is TRBJ2-3 and V is TRBV28; 7 bases map to TRBD1. The CDR3 sequence is 16 residues long. The J segment lost 6 bases and the V segment lost 5 bases, leaving 14 bases of the junction unmatched. CDR1 MDHEN and CDR2 SYDVKM come from the germline V gene. CDR3 amino acids: CASSPPGTDVEDTQYF. The CDR3 nucleotides read TGTGCCAGCAGTCCGCCGGGGACAGACGTTGAGGATACGCAGTATTTT.

The J gene is TRBJ1-1, the V gene TRBV5-1; no clear D gene. V gave up 0 bases and J gave up 3 bases, with 9 bases separating them. CDR3 length equals 14 residues. From germline, CDR1 is SGHRS and CDR2 YFSETQ. CDR3 amino acids: CASSLGLEDTEAFF. CDR3 nucleotide sequence: TGCGCCAGCAGCTTGGGACTTGAGGACACTGAAGCTTTCTTT. Full variable domain (outside the CDR3, taken from reference TRBV5-1 and TRBJ1-1): KAGVTQTPRYLIKTRGQQVTLSCSPISGHRSVSWYQQTPGQGLQFLFEYFSETQRNKGNFPGRFSGRQFSNSRSEMNVSTLELGDSALYLCASSLGLEDTEAFFGQGTRLTVV.

V usage is TRBV5-5 and J usage is TRBJ2-5, with a weak D call TRBD1 (5 bases). V lost 6 bases and J 5 bases, leaving 17 bases between the germline ends. The CDR3 runs 14 residues. The germline V gene has CDR1 SGHKS and CDR2 YYEKEE (reference sequence). The CDR3 spells CASTRPGNTETQYF. The CDR3 bases are TGTGCCAGCACCCGACCAGGGAATACGGAGACCCAGTACTTC.

The CDR3 region is CASSQDGRGTPYGYTF. The CDR3 nucleotides are TGTGCCAGCAGCCAAGATGGTAGGGGCACACCCTATGGCTACACCTTC. The rearrangement links TRBV3-1 (or the pseudogene TRBV3-2) to TRBJ1-2, with D possibly being TRBD1 (5 bases). V lost 0 bases, J lost 4 bases, and 15 bases lay in between. The CDR3 is 16 residues long. Germline V lookup: CDR1 LGHDT, CDR2 YNNKEL (reference sequence).

The rearrangement links TRBV19 to TRBJ2-5; perhaps TRBD2 as D (7 bases). The V gene's germline CDR1 is LNHDA and CDR2 SQIVND (reference sequence). This CDR3 comprises 15 residues. Deletions cut 1 base from V and 5 bases from J, with 14 bases between. CDR3 sequence reads: CASSIGAGAWETQYF. The CDR3 DNA reads as TGTGCCAGTAGTATAGGGGCGGGGGCCTGGGAGACCCAGTACTTC.

The chain couples TRBV18 to TRBJ1-6; D gene ambiguous. The CDR3 extends over 14 amino acids. Germline CDR1 is KGHSH and CDR2 is LQKENI. The germline V and J ends were trimmed by 6 bases and 8 bases, with 14 bases remaining between them. CDR3 residues: CASSPNNGDSPLHF. As DNA, the CDR3 is TGTGCCAGCTCGCCTAATAACGGGGATTCACCCCTCCACTTT. The complete variable domain, with remaining parts taken from reference TRBV18 and TRBJ1-6, reads NAGVMQNPRHLVRRRGQEARLRCSPMKGHSHVYWYRQLPEEGLKFMVYLQKENIIDESGMPKERFSAEFPKEGPSILRIQQVVRGDSAAYFCASSPNNGDSPLHFGNGTRLTVT.

This chain joins TRBV4-1 and TRBJ2-5; TRBD2 matches at 7 bases. The CDR3 runs 15 residues. V lost 6 bases and J lost 5; bases outside the gene matches: 12. Germline V lookup: CDR1 MGHRA, CDR2 YSYEKL. CDR3 in amino acids: CASRRIGGGWETQYF. CDR3 nucleotides: TGCGCCAGCAGGAGAATTGGCGGGGGTTGGGAGACCCAGTACTTC.

The chain carries TRBV4-1 and TRBJ2-2, with a possible D match to TRBD2 (6 bases). The germline gives CDR1 MGHRA, CDR2 YSYEKL. Trimming took 0 bases from V and 0 from J, leaving 11 bases between them. The CDR3 runs 17 residues. CDR3 nucleotides: TGCGCCAGCAGCCAAGATCGGGAGAGGGCGAACACCGGGGAGCTGTTTTTT. It translates to CASSQDRERANTGELFF.

This chain links TRBV6-5 with TRBJ2-5; 7 bases align to TRBD1. CDR1 is MNHEY and CDR2 is SVGAGI in the germline V gene. This CDR3 region has 14 residues. Trimming removed 0 bases from V and 3 bases from J; junction bases left unmatched: 1. The CDR3 here is CASSYSTGEETQYF. CDR3 sequence (DNA): TGTGCCAGCAGTTACTCAACAGGGGAAGAGACCCAGTACTTC.